This TCR beta chain was documented in a study of blood T cell repertoires in COVID-19. Study summary: The United States, Italy and Spain provided the acute and convalescent COVID-19 samples. Nucleic acid was either cDNA or gDNA, and it came from T cells, B-cell-depleted T cells, or PBMCs.

In the authors' workflow: Cell counts per sample came from amplifying reference gene primers. TCRdb's table, derived via immunoSEQ multiplex PCR, lists solely in-frame clones and lacks some. The V and J calls and clone size were taken over from that table, and D and trimming were inferred from the DNA. The sample comprises 200,000 to 300,000 clones, approximately 86% of which are singletons, and 1.5% to 2% rests with the top ten. CDR1 is SGHNT, CDR2 YYREEE, per germline (reference sequence). J was trimmed by 3 bases and V by 4 bases; bases with no gene match: 7. The CDR3 contains 15 residues. What was sequenced was peripheral blood. The source of this sequence is a man aged 25-45 years with active or convalescent COVID-19. The chain carries TRBV5-4 and TRBJ1-1; TRBD1 aligns across 9 bases. This chain's CDR3 is CASSANRGRYTEAFF. DNA of the CDR3: TGTGCCAGCAGCGCCAACAGGGGGCGCTACACTGAAGCTTTCTTT.